A single sample gave rise to the 11 T cell receptor beta chains below, sequenced in a study of CD8 T cells in Susac syndrome. Roughly 0.45 to 1 ug RNA was reverse transcribed with random hexamers. Via MiXCR, TCRdb re-called the immunoSEQ multiplex PCR reads, giving one row per CDR3 protein. The sample holds 250,000 to 300,000 distinct CDR3 sequences, 75% to 85% seen once. Sequencing was done on a sample of CD8+ T cells from PBMCs. The receptors derive from a human donor with multiple sclerosis.

This chain uses TRBV28 with TRBJ1-2; 10 bases line up with TRBD1. CDR1 is MDHEN, CDR2 SYDVKM, per germline. The trim removed 2 bases at V and 6 bases at J, leaving 9 bases unmatched. The length of the CDR3 is 16 residues. CDR3 in DNA: TGTGCCAGCAGTTTAGATCATGGGACAGGGGAGGATGGCTACACCTTC. Translated, it gives CASSLDHGTGEDGYTF.

CDR3 bases: TGCAGCGTTGAACTAGCGGGATCGAACACCGGGGAGCTGTTTTTT. Residues: CSVELAGSNTGELFF. The chain is built from TRBV29-1 and TRBJ2-2; TRBD2 aligns across 9 bases. The V gene's germline CDR1 is SQVTM and CDR2 ANQGSEA. Trimming at V came to 2 bases and at J to 0 bases, leaving 1 base not matched to a gene. The CDR3 is 15 amino acids.

V is TRBV28 and J is TRBJ2-2; 7 bases agree with TRBD2. The germline V gene encodes CDR1 MDHEN and CDR2 SYDVKM. The CDR3 runs 16 residues. The trim removed 3 bases at V and 2 bases at J, leaving 6 bases unmatched. CDR3 amino acids: CASSFLAVGNTGELFF. DNA of the CDR3: TGTGCCAGCAGTTTCCTAGCGGTGGGTAACACCGGGGAGCTGTTTTTT.

The chain has TRBV9 and TRBJ2-7; D is uncertain. V lost 0 bases and J lost 4, with 11 bases in between. CDR3 length: 14 amino acids. CDR1 is SGDLS, CDR2 YYNGEE, per germline. The CDR3 protein is CASSVDAELYEQYF. Here the CDR3 DNA reads TGTGCCAGCAGCGTAGACGCGGAACTGTACGAGCAGTACTTC. Complete variable domain (other parts from reference TRBV9 and TRBJ2-7): DSGVTQTPKHLITATGQRVTLRCSPRSGDLSVYWYQQSLDQGLQFLIQYYNGEERAKGNILERFSAQQFPDLHSELNLSSLELGDSALYFCASSVDAELYEQYFGPGTRLTVT.

DNA for the CDR3: TGCATGGTGGCTAGCGATCCCTACGAGCAGTACTTC. Translation: CMVASDPYEQYF. This rearrangement joins TRBV20-1 to TRBJ2-7, with D perhaps TRBD2 (6 bases). The germline CDR1 and CDR2 sequences are DFQATT and SNEGSKA (reference sequence). CDR3 length: 12 amino acids.

This clonotype is a singleton in its sample. The rearrangement uses TRBV29-1 and TRBJ1-2; D is undetermined. V lost 0 bases, J lost 8 bases, and 13 bases lay in between. This CDR3 contains 13 residues. CDR1 SQVTM and CDR2 ANQGSEA come from the germline V gene. The chain's CDR3 is CSVEDLETGGYTF. The DNA for the CDR3 is TGCAGCGTTGAAGATTTGGAGACGGGCGGCTACACCTTC. The whole variable domain, filled in from reference TRBV29-1 and TRBJ1-2, reads SAVISQKPSRDICQRGTSLTIQCQVDSQVTMMFWYRQQPGQSLTLIATANQGSEATYESGFVIDKFPISRPNLTFSTLTVSNMSPEDSSIYLCSVEDLETGGYTFGSGTRLTVV.

The rearrangement uses TRBV20-1 and TRBJ2-7; 11 bases map to TRBD2. J lost 3 bases, V lost 3 bases, and 7 bases had no gene match. Germline CDR1 and CDR2: DFQATT and SNEGSKA (reference sequence). The CDR3 is 15 amino acids. The CDR3 sequence: CSARELAGVIYEQYF. In nucleotides, the CDR3 is TGCAGTGCTAGGGAACTAGCGGGAGTCATCTACGAGCAGTACTTC.

This chain connects TRBV10-3 to TRBJ2-1; TRBD2 matches at 7 bases. This CDR3 is 16 amino acids long. The germline V gene encodes CDR1 ENHRY and CDR2 SYGVKD. After removal of 5 bases from V and 1 base from J, the junction contained 8 bases not matched to a gene. CDR3 nucleotides: TGTGCCATCAGTCCCGAAGCGGGATCGTCCTACAATGAGCAGTTCTTC. Translated, it gives CAISPEAGSSYNEQFF.

V usage is TRBV24-1 and J usage is TRBJ2-2, with D maybe TRBD2 (6 bases). Germline values: CDR1 KGHDR, CDR2 SFDVKD. Trimming removed 1 base from V and 0 bases from J, with 8 bases in between. There are 16 residues in the CDR3. CDR3 loop: CATSDLGTPNTGELFF. CDR3 coding DNA: TGTGCCACCAGTGATTTAGGGACTCCGAACACCGGGGAGCTGTTTTTT.

The chain is built from TRBV20-1 and TRBJ2-7; 7 bases map to TRBD1. Losses at the gene ends were 3 bases for V and 0 bases for J; bases not matched to a gene: 11. CDR1 and CDR2 from the germline V gene are DFQATT and SNEGSKA (reference sequence). The CDR3 contains 16 residues. CDR3 in DNA: TGCAGTGCTAGTTCAGAGGGACAGCTGAGCTCCTACGAGCAGTACTTC. This sequence encodes CSASSEGQLSSYEQYF.

The chain is built from TRBV14 and TRBJ1-1; TRBD1 matches 8 bases. From germline, CDR1 is SGHDN and CDR2 FVKESK. CDR3 length: 17 amino acids. The V and J ends lost 4 bases and 0 bases, in that order; junction bases with no gene match: 10. CDR3 amino acids: CASSPNPGQAMNTEAFF. The CDR3, as DNA: TGTGCCAGCAGCCCCAATCCGGGACAGGCCATGAACACTGAAGCTTTCTTT.